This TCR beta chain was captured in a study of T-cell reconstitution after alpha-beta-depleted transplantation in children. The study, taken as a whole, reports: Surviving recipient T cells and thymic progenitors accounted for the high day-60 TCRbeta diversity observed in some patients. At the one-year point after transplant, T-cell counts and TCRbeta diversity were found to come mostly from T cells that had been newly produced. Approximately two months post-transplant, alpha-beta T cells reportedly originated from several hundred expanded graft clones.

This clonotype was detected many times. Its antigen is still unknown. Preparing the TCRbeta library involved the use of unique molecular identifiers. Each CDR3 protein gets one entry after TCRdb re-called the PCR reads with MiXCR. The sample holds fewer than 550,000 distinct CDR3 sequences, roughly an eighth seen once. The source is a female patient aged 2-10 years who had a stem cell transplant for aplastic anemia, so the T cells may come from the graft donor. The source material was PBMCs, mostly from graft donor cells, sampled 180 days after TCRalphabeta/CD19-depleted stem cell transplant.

The CDR3 is CAISESGLPGNTIYF. In DNA, the CDR3 is TGTGCCATCAGTGAGTCGGGGCTCCCCGGAAACACCATATATTTT. The chain couples TRBV10-3 to TRBJ1-3, with a weak D call TRBD1 (5 bases). Germline values: CDR1 ENHRY, CDR2 SYGVKD. The V end was cut by 0 bases, the J end by 4 bases, with 10 bases between. The CDR3 length is 15 residues.